The TCR beta chain under discussion was sequenced for a study of T-cell reconstitution after alpha-beta-depleted transplantation in children. The V segment lost 5 bases and the J segment 7 bases; nucleotides outside the gene matches: 16. From germline, CDR1 is DFQATT and CDR2 SNEGSKA (reference sequence). The CDR3 length is 15 residues. A word on this clonotype: The target antigen is unknown.

Molecular barcoding with unique molecular identifiers was used for the TCRbeta library. TCRdb recomputed calls from the PCR reads with MiXCR, one row per CDR3 protein. The table includes about 440,000 distinct CDR3 sequences, 43% detected once. Study-wide results and limits: Surviving recipient T cells and thymic progenitors produced the high day-60 TCRbeta diversity seen in some patients.

The material sequenced was PBMCs, taken before TCRalphabeta/CD19-depleted stem cell transplant. V and J are TRBV20-1 and TRBJ2-7; 8 nucleotides align to TRBD2. The sequence was collected from a girl aged 2 to 9 with aplastic anemia, due to receive a stem cell transplant. The DNA of the CDR3 is TGCAGTGCTTTGGCCGAGGGACTAGGGTCGTGGGAGCAGTACTTC. Translation gives CSALAEGLGSWEQYF.